Listed here are 26 T cell receptor beta chains from one sample, sequenced in a study of vaccination and CD4 T cells after COVID-19. Sequence data for DNA of cultured CD4+ T cells were generated by the Oncomine TCR Beta short-read assay. TCRdb independently ran MiXCR on the PCR reads; one entry per CDR3 protein. The sample records about 5,000 distinct CDR3 sequences, around 52% being singletons. These receptors have no identified antigens. Treatment in this sample: roughly ten-day PBMC culture with coronavirus spike peptide pools or control peptides (ViraFEST assay). The specimen sequenced was CD4+ T cells from blood, cultured in vitro. The receptors were sampled from a human donor who had recovered from COVID-19.

Written as DNA, the CDR3 is TGTGCCAGCAGTCCTACGATGGGCGCCTATGGCTACACCTTC. Protein product: CASSPTMGAYGYTF. The J gene is TRBJ1-2, the V gene TRBV6-1; D not resolved. This CDR3 is built from 14 residues. The V gene lost 5 bases and the J gene lost 4 bases, with 14 bases spanning the gap. Germline V gene sequence: CDR1 MNHNS, CDR2 SASEGT.

The chain has TRBV7-2 and TRBJ2-5; tentative D call: TRBD2 (5 bases). This CDR3 spans 13 amino acids. Trimming shortened V by 4 bases and J by 5 bases, and 11 bases separated the two germline ends. From germline, CDR1 is SGHTA and CDR2 FQGNSA. CDR3 residues: CASSSGVRETQYF. CDR3 sequence (DNA): TGTGCCAGCAGCTCCGGGGTCAGGGAGACCCAGTACTTC.

The table lists this clonotype with a count of one. This chain connects TRBV20-1 to TRBJ2-5; possible D gene TRBD1, 5 bases. V was clipped by 5 bases and J by 1 base, with 14 bases between them. In germline, CDR1 is DFQATT, CDR2 SNEGSKA (reference sequence). The CDR3 has 14 amino acids. The CDR3 loop reads CSASPTASQETQYF. CDR3 DNA sequence: TGCAGTGCTTCTCCGACAGCCTCCCAAGAGACCCAGTACTTC.

This chain connects TRBV20-1 to TRBJ1-6; 11 bases are a match to TRBD1. From germline, CDR1 is DFQATT and CDR2 SNEGSKA (reference sequence). V shed 2 bases, J shed 9 bases, and the junction held 6 bases outside the gene matches. CDR3 length: 15 residues. In DNA form, the CDR3 reads TGCAGTGCTAGAAGCACAGGACAGGGGGCTTCACCCCTCCACTTT. Translation gives CSARSTGQGASPLHF.

V gene TRBV2 combines with J gene TRBJ1-5, with no clear D. The CDR3 spans 13 residues. Trimming removed 7 bases from V and 0 bases from J, with 7 bases in between. Germline V gene data show CDR1 as SNHLY and CDR2 as FYNNEI. The CDR3, as DNA: TGTGCCAGCACAATTTATAGCAATCAGCCCCAGCATTTT. Protein sequence: CASTIYSNQPQHF.

The V and J genes are TRBV7-3 and TRBJ1-2, with 7 bases aligning to TRBD1. CDR1 SGHTA and CDR2 FQGTGA come from the germline V gene. V lost 0 bases to trimming and J lost 8 bases; unmatched junction nucleotides: 6. CDR3 length: 14 residues. The CDR3 nucleotides are TGTGCCAGCAGCTTAACAGGGGGCAGGGAAGGCTACACCTTC. Translation gives CASSLTGGREGYTF.

The V and J genes are TRBV20-1 and TRBJ1-2; D not certain. Germline CDR1 reads DFQATT; CDR2 reads SNEGSKA (reference sequence). The CDR3 sequence is 11 residues long. The V end was cut by 5 bases, the J end by 4 bases, with 8 bases between. CDR3 sequence reads: CSARDAYGYTF. The CDR3 DNA is TGCAGTGCTCGGGATGCCTATGGCTACACCTTC.

This clonotype was seen a handful of times. The rearrangement links TRBV27 to TRBJ2-7, with D tentatively TRBD2 (5 bases). Germline assignment: CDR1 MNHEY and CDR2 SMNVEV (reference sequence). This CDR3 comprises 13 residues. With 6 bases removed from V and 7 bases from J, the gap between germline ends came to 16 bases. The CDR3 DNA follows: TGTGCCAGCAGCCGGAGGTTATCGTGGGAGCAGTACTTC. This gives the protein CASSRRLSWEQYF.

The table lists this clonotype with a few counts. The chain carries TRBV20-1 and TRBJ1-1, with D hard to call. The CDR3 is made up of 12 amino acids. The ends were cut back, 1 base at V and 4 bases at J, with 7 bases in the middle. Germline V lookup: CDR1 DFQATT, CDR2 SNEGSKA (reference sequence). CDR3 in amino acids: CSARGLGTEAFF. CDR3 sequence (DNA): TGCAGTGCTAGAGGTCTTGGCACTGAAGCTTTCTTT.

V usage is TRBV20-1 and J usage is TRBJ2-5; D uncertain. The CDR3 is 10 residues long. The germline gives CDR1 DFQATT, CDR2 SNEGSKA (reference sequence). V lost 3 bases and J lost 3, with 2 bases in between. For the CDR3, the DNA is TGCAGTGCTAGGGAAGAGACCCAGTACTTC. Its translation is CSAREETQYF.

The rearrangement uses TRBV7-9 and TRBJ1-2, with TRBD1 matching 7 bases. CDR3 length equals 13 residues. Trimming cost V 5 bases and J 0 bases; bases outside gene matches: 0. The germline V gene has CDR1 SEHNR and CDR2 FQNEAQ (reference sequence). The CDR3 DNA is TGTGCCAGCAGCGACAGGGCTAACTATGGCTACACCTTC. This translates into CASSDRANYGYTF.

The V gene is TRBV20-1, the J gene TRBJ1-1, with D possibly TRBD1 on 6 matching bases. The ends were cut back, 3 bases at V and 4 bases at J, with 15 bases in the middle. Germline lookup yields CDR1 DFQATT and CDR2 SNEGSKA (reference sequence). The CDR3 sequence is 14 residues long. The chain's CDR3 is CSASQQGWGTEAFF. Here the CDR3 DNA reads TGCAGTGCTAGTCAACAGGGTTGGGGCACTGAAGCTTTCTTT.

J is TRBJ2-7 and V is TRBV7-9, with no clear D. V was shortened by 5 bases and J by 7 bases, with 15 bases between the two germline ends. CDR1 and CDR2 (germline): SEHNR, FQNEAQ (reference sequence). This CDR3 is 13 amino acids long. CDR3 sequence reads: CASSGSGLGEQYF. The CDR3 DNA reads TGTGCCAGCAGCGGTTCTGGGTTGGGGGAGCAGTACTTC.

This clonotype has more than one count but fewer than ten. The CDR3 nucleotides read TGTGCCAGCAGCTTATGGGAGAACACTGAAGCTTTCTTT. It is translated as CASSLWENTEAFF. The chain uses TRBV7-2 and TRBJ1-1; no reliable D call. Germline CDR1 SGHTA, CDR2 FQGNSA. The ends were cut back, 2 bases at V and 1 base at J, with 5 bases in the middle. The CDR3 has 13 amino acids.

Judged by abundance, this clonotype is medium-sized. V is TRBV20-1 and J is TRBJ1-2; the match to TRBD1 covers 8 bases. In germline, CDR1 is DFQATT, CDR2 SNEGSKA (reference sequence). The J segment lost 3 bases and the V segment lost 5 bases, leaving 2 bases of the junction unmatched. The CDR3 runs 12 residues. The CDR3 DNA reads as TGCAGTGCTGGACAGGGCGACTATGGCTACACCTTC. It encodes CSAGQGDYGYTF.

A few counts support this clonotype. This rearrangement joins TRBV20-1 to TRBJ2-7; D unresolved. Germline V gives CDR1 DFQATT, CDR2 SNEGSKA (reference sequence). Trimming removed 5 bases at V and 4 bases at J, with 18 bases between. There are 14 residues in the CDR3. CDR3 residues: CSAAVDGILYEQYF. DNA of the CDR3: TGCAGTGCTGCAGTGGACGGTATACTGTACGAGCAGTACTTC.

This chain's CDR3 is CASSLTGSPPLHF. The CDR3 DNA is TGTGCCAGCAGCTTGACAGGTTCCCCACCCCTCCACTTT. This chain joins TRBV7-2 and TRBJ1-6, with a tentative D call TRBD1 (6 bases). The germline CDR1 and CDR2 sequences are SGHTA and FQGNSA. The CDR3 is 13 amino acids. V was trimmed by 3 bases and J by 11 bases, leaving 11 bases between them.

The gene calls are TRBV24-1 and TRBJ1-5; D not certain. The CDR3 is 14 amino acids. With 3 bases removed from V and 1 base from J, the gap between germline ends came to 6 bases. Germline V lookup: CDR1 KGHDR, CDR2 SFDVKD. The CDR3 nucleotides read TGTGCCACCAGTGATGGCGTAAGCAATCAGCCCCAGCATTTT. Encoded protein: CATSDGVSNQPQHF.

A note on this clonotype: Mismatch with germline at one junction end may stem from a read error. The CDR3 nucleotides are TGTGCCAGCAGCGGCACACGGGGTCAGTTC. Translated, it gives CASSGTRGQF. This chain connects TRBV7-9 to TRBJ2-1, with D perhaps TRBD2 (5 bases). The CDR3 totals 10 residues. The germline gives CDR1 SEHNR, CDR2 FQNEAQ (reference sequence). Combining the CDR3 with reference TRBV7-9 and TRBJ2-1 gives the whole variable domain DTGVSQNPRHKITKRGQNVTFRCDPISEHNRLYWYRQTLGQGPEFLTYFQNEAQLEKSRLLSDRFSAERPKGSFSTLEIQRTEQGDSAMYLCASSGTRGQFGPGTRLTVL.

There are a few counts of this clonotype. The V call is TRBV27, the J call TRBJ1-2; D is unresolved. Germline V gives CDR1 MNHEY, CDR2 SMNVEV (reference sequence). The CDR3 loop spans 13 amino acids. Trimming removed 6 bases from V and 3 bases from J, with 11 bases in between. Here the CDR3 reads CASSVEGYYGYTF. CDR3 DNA: TGTGCCAGCAGCGTTGAGGGTTACTATGGCTACACCTTC.

The CDR3 region has the DNA TGTGCCAGCAGCCCCCTACGGGCTAACACCTTC. Protein sequence: CASSPLRANTF. V gene TRBV28 combines with J gene TRBJ1-2; no clear D. The CDR3 sequence is 11 residues long. Germline values: CDR1 MDHEN, CDR2 SYDVKM. V lost 6 bases to trimming and J lost 12 bases, with 14 bases between them.

The rearrangement joins TRBV6-5 to TRBJ1-2; a weak D match, TRBD1 (5 bases). V was clipped by 4 bases and J by 4 bases, with 13 bases between them. Germline values: CDR1 MNHEY, CDR2 SVGAGI. The CDR3 spans 14 residues. The DNA of the CDR3 is TGTGCCAGCAGTTCAGGGTCTTCAAGCTATGGCTACACCTTC. It encodes CASSSGSSSYGYTF.

The chain joins TRBV6-1 to TRBJ1-5, with a possible D match to TRBD1 (6 bases). V lost 4 bases and J 9 bases, leaving 13 bases between the germline ends. Germline V CDR1 and CDR2: MNHNS, SASEGT. The CDR3 totals 13 residues. CDR3 nucleotide sequence: TGTGCCAGCAGTGGACAAACAGGGTCGCCCCAGCATTTT. This translates into CASSGQTGSPQHF.

This clonotype came up once. This chain links TRBV7-9 with TRBJ1-5; D ambiguous. There are 12 residues in the CDR3. V lost 4 bases and J 5 bases, leaving 6 bases between the germline ends. Germline V lookup: CDR1 SEHNR, CDR2 FQNEAQ (reference sequence). Written as DNA, the CDR3 is TGTGCCAGCAGCTCCCCGGATCAGCCCCAGCATTTT. It codes for CASSSPDQPQHF.

The table lists this clonotype with a few counts. This rearrangement joins TRBV10-3 to TRBJ1-6; TRBD1 might be the D (5 bases). The V end lost 3 bases, the J end lost 7 bases, and 10 bases lay between the germline ends. Germline V gene lookup returns CDR1 ENHRY and CDR2 SYGVKD. This CDR3 region has 14 residues. The CDR3 sequence: CAISDGAGNSPLHF. For the CDR3, the DNA is TGTGCCATCAGTGATGGGGCAGGGAATTCACCCCTCCACTTT.

DNA for the CDR3: TGTGCCAGCACGTGGGGCAGGGGCTCCTACGAGCAGTACTTC. Translation gives CASTWGRGSYEQYF. J is TRBJ2-7 and V is TRBV6-1, with D tentatively TRBD1 (6 bases). The CDR3 totals 14 residues. V lost 7 bases and J lost 0, with 13 bases in between. Germline V gives CDR1 MNHNS, CDR2 SASEGT.